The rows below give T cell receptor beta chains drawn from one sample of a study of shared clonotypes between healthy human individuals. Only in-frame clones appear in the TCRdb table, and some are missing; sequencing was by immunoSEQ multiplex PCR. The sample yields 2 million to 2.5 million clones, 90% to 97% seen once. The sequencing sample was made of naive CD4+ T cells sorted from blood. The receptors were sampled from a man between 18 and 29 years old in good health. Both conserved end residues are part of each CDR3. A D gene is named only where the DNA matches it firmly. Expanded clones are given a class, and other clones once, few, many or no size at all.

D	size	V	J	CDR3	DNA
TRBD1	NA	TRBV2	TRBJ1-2	CASSEGDSYGYTF	TGTGCCAGCAGTGAAGGGGACAGCTATGGCTACACCTTC
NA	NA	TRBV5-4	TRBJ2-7	CASSPGTLRRYEQYF	TGTGCCAGCAGCCCCGGGACTCTAAGAAGGTACGAGCAGTACTTC
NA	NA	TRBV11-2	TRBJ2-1	CASSNSNNEQFF	TGTGCCAGCAGCAATAGTAACAATGAGCAGTTCTTC
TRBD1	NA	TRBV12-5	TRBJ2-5	CASGLGTGGGETQYF	TGTGCTAGTGGTTTGGGGACAGGGGGCGGTGAGACCCAGTACTTC
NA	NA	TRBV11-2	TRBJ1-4	CASSLQDSTNEKLFF	TGTGCCAGCAGCTTACAGGACTCAACTAATGAAAAACTGTTTTTT
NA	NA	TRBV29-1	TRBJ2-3	CSGATPDTQYF	TGCAGCGGGGCCACCCCAGATACGCAGTATTTT
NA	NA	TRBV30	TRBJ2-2	CAWSQGRGNRELFF	TGTGCCTGGAGTCAAGGGAGGGGGAACCGGGAGCTGTTTTTT
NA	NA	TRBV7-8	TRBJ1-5	CASSSYNQPQHF	TGTGCCAGCAGCTCCTATAATCAGCCCCAGCATTTT
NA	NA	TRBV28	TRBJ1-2	CASSPGGAGQSNYGYTF	TGTGCCAGCAGTCCGGGGGGGGCCGGACAGTCAAACTATGGCTACACCTTC
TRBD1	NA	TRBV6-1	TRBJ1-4	CASSETWGQGNEKLFF	TGTGCCAGCAGTGAAACATGGGGACAGGGTAATGAAAAACTGTTTTTT
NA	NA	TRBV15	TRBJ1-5	CATSRSANQPQHF	TGTGCCACCAGCAGATCCGCAAATCAGCCCCAGCATTTT
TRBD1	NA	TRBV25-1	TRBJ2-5	CASSPMEGDRGRETQYF	TGTGCCAGCAGTCCTATGGAAGGGGACAGGGGGCGAGAGACCCAGTACTTC
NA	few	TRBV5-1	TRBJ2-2	CASSLEATGELFF	TGCGCCAGCAGCTTGGAGGCTACCGGGGAGCTGTTTTTT
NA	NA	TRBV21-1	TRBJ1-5	CASLRGNQPQHF	TGTGCCAGCCTCAGGGGAAATCAGCCCCAGCATTTT
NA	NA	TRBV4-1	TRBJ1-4	CASSQELGEKLFF	TGCGCCAGCAGCCAAGAGCTGGGTGAAAAACTGTTTTTT
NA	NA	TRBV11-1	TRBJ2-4	CASSLVGTKNIQYF	TGTGCCAGCAGCTTAGTTGGTACCAAAAACATTCAGTACTTC
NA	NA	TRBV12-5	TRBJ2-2	CASGLGSGYTGELFF	TGTGCTAGTGGTTTGGGTTCAGGGTATACCGGGGAGCTGTTTTTT